One sample yielded the 10 T cell receptor beta chains listed below, sequenced in a study of CD8+CD57+ T cells in acquired aplastic anemia. Genomic DNA, the template, was used for profiling of the TCR beta VDJ and CDR3. MiXCR, run by TCRdb on the reads, gives a single entry per CDR3 protein. The sample has about 130,000 distinct CDR3 sequences; around 50% are singletons. Sequenced input: sorted CD4+, CD8+, or CD8+CD57+ T cells (not recorded which) from PBMCs. These TCRs come from a human donor in good health, serving as a control.

This chain uses TRBV2 with TRBJ2-5; TRBD2 agrees at 9 bases. Germline assignment: CDR1 SNHLY and CDR2 FYNNEI. This CDR3 has 13 amino acids. J was trimmed by 2 bases and V by 7 bases; bases with no gene match: 2. CDR3 protein: CASIAGVQETQYF. The DNA for the CDR3 is TGTGCCAGCATAGCGGGGGTACAAGAGACCCAGTACTTC.

V is TRBV20-1 and J is TRBJ2-7, with D possibly being TRBD1 (6 bases). Germline V gives CDR1 DFQATT, CDR2 SNEGSKA (reference sequence). V lost 6 bases and J 3 bases, leaving 15 bases between the germline ends. This CDR3 comprises 13 residues. The CDR3 DNA follows: TGCAGTGCCATCGAGGACAGTCTCTACGAGCAGTACTTC. Its protein product is CSAIEDSLYEQYF.

The rearrangement links TRBV11-2 to TRBJ2-3, with 8 bases lining up with TRBD1. In germline, CDR1 is SGHAT, CDR2 FQNNGV. This CDR3 region has 16 residues. Losses at the gene ends were 1 base for V and 4 bases for J; bases not matched to a gene: 7. CDR3 region: CASSLVRTGSSDTQYF. The CDR3 DNA is TGTGCCAGCAGCTTAGTCCGGACAGGGTCGTCAGATACGCAGTATTTT.

The chain uses TRBV10-3 and TRBJ2-2; maybe TRBD1 (6 bases). V dropped 9 bases and J dropped 2 bases, with 13 bases sitting between them. In germline, CDR1 is ENHRY, CDR2 SYGVKD. This CDR3 is built from 14 residues. Here the CDR3 DNA reads TGTGCCATTGCAGGACAGCGTAACACCGGGGAGCTGTTTTTT. It codes for CAIAGQRNTGELFF.

Many counts were recorded for this clonotype. The V and J genes are TRBV4-2 and TRBJ1-1; weak D call: TRBD1 (5 bases). The germline V gene encodes CDR1 LGHNA and CDR2 YNFKEQ. Trimming left V 2 bases short and J 5 bases short, with 12 bases between. The CDR3 runs 14 residues. The CDR3 nucleotides are TGTGCCAGCAGCCAACTAAGGGGAGGGACTGAAGCTTTCTTT. This gives the protein CASSQLRGGTEAFF.

This clonotype was seen more than once but under ten times. The CDR3 DNA is TGCAGTGTCCCGGACAGGGACTACGAGCAGTACTTC. It yields the protein CSVPDRDYEQYF. The gene calls are TRBV20-1 and TRBJ2-7; 8 nucleotides agree with TRBD1. The CDR3 spans 12 residues. V lost 7 bases to trimming and J lost 3 bases; unmatched junction nucleotides: 5. Germline V gene data show CDR1 as DFQATT and CDR2 as SNEGSKA (reference sequence).

The V and J genes are TRBV5-6 and TRBJ1-1; no firm D call. CDR1 is SGHDT, CDR2 YYEEEE, per germline. Trimming removed 2 bases at V and 0 bases at J, with 5 bases between. The length of the CDR3 is 13 residues. The CDR3 sequence is CASSLQLNTEAFF. CDR3 DNA sequence: TGTGCCAGCAGCTTACAGTTGAACACTGAAGCTTTCTTT.

At least ten counts were recorded for this clonotype. The chain uses TRBV12-3 or TRBV12-4 and TRBJ2-2, with D uncertain. This CDR3 has 13 amino acids. V was pared by 4 bases and J by 5 bases, with 8 bases between. The CDR3 DNA sequence: TGTGCCAGCAGTTCGACCGATACCGGGGAGCTGTTTTTT. This translates into CASSSTDTGELFF.

The sample holds many counts of this clonotype. The J gene is TRBJ1-2, the V gene TRBV6-1; TRBD1 matches at 9 bases. Germline CDR1 and CDR2: MNHNS and SASEGT. This CDR3 has 14 amino acids. Trimming took 5 bases from V and 6 from J; bases not matched to a gene: 7. In nucleotides, the CDR3 is TGTGCCAGCAGTCGGGACAGGGTTCGACATGGCTACACCTTC. This gives the protein CASSRDRVRHGYTF.

For this clonotype: It may be a read error: a sequence one base away is much more abundant. The chain recombines TRBV6-5 with TRBJ2-1, with D perhaps TRBD1 (6 bases). V was shortened by 6 bases and J by 7 bases, with 13 bases between the two germline ends. Looked up from germline, CDR1 is MNHEY and CDR2 is SVGAGI. The CDR3 contains 13 residues. CDR3 loop: CASRYDRINEQFF. CDR3 nucleotide sequence: TGTGCCAGCAGATACGACAGGATTAATGAGCAGTTCTTC.